This TCR beta chain was sequenced in a study of T cells in Graves' hyperthyroidism and ophthalmopathy (dated 2019 in TCRdb). About the investigation overall: Peripheral blood samples were taken at initial diagnosis, before any treatment was given. The study also compared thyroid tissue and blood T-cell repertoires from several Graves' hyperthyroidism patients. To identify TCR V-J signatures that set the groups apart, the researchers used a discovery cohort of about a hundred patients, made up of 43 with Graves' ophthalmopathy and 55 to 65 with stable Graves' hyperthyroidism. An independent validation cohort of around 20 hyperthyroidism patients and some 15 patients who later progressed to ophthalmopathy tested prospective prediction of ophthalmopathy. Following sampling, methimazole starting at 30 mg daily was given to hyperthyroidism patients, and high-dose intravenous methylprednisolone was given to ophthalmopathy patients. According to the paper, TCR Vbeta CDR3 sequencing was carried out on over 130 peripheral blood samples, which came from 40 to 45 ophthalmopathy, approximately 78 hyperthyroidism and around 17 progressor patients. For training and testing, the 110 or so patients in the discovery cohort were randomly divided in a 7:3 ratio.

Amplification of TCR beta CDR3 regions was carried out from RNA transcripts. The first round of RT-PCR for the TCR CDR3 was performed with the HTBI primer set and the Qiagen OneStep RT-PCR kit. A second multiplex PCR round built the libraries, followed by size selection and purification. The libraries were sequenced on an Illumina HiSeq2000 using paired-end 100 bp reads. In the paper's pipeline: SOAPnuke was used to process the raw data, throwing out any read that contained adapters or uncalled bases, had a mean Phred below 15, or lacked an exact constant-primer or identifier match. High-quality paired reads were merged with COPE v1.2.5, and unique nucleotide sequences were defined as clonotypes. Clonotypes were aligned to IMGT TRBV, TRBD and TRBJ reference segments using MiTCR v1.1. Only V-J combinations with frequency above 0.0001, covering 98% to 99.2% of repertoires, were analysed. The TCS score was defined as the ratio of F50 (clonal expansion) to E x V (chaos), calculated using BLOSUM62-based TCRdist between CDR3 peptides within each V-J. Welch's t-statistics and random forest reduced around 510 V-J features to 13, which were used in a naive Bayes classifier (R e1071). Using fastp trimming at Q25 and MiXCR clonotype assembly, TCRdb reanalyzed the public sequencing data and kept in-frame beta chains. Every distinct CDR3 protein forms one entry, paired with its most common genes and DNA. These V and J calls derive from TCRdb rather than the authors' analysis. Present in this sample are 400,000 to 450,000 distinct CDR3 sequences, roughly 14% of which were seen just once. Approximately 13% of the sample comes from the top ten.

Beyond this particular receptor, the publication reports: During validation, the model predicted progression to ophthalmopathy a median of around 6 months ahead of onset, with approximately 71% sensitivity and 72% to 80% specificity. Most expanded thyroid clonotypes (frequency above 0.001) were also detected in blood, a finding suggesting that blood repertoires may reflect thyroid immune responses. Sample size was not statistically predetermined, and blinding of investigators to group allocation was not performed. A 13 V-J signature model separated ophthalmopathy from stable hyperthyroidism, with approximately 86% sensitivity and 81.08% specificity in cross-validation and 80%/75% in testing.

Ophthalmopathy patients had moderately to severely active disease, Clinical Activity Score of at least 3, NOSPECS grade of at least 4, and duration under 3 months. Any patient with an uncontrolled infection, another autoimmune disease, pregnancy or lactation was excluded. Diagnoses were established on the basis of clinical symptoms, serum thyroxine and TRAb, thyroid ultrasound, and orbital computed tomography. PBMCs were isolated from more than 8 ml of fresh peripheral blood by Ficoll-Paque density gradient centrifugation. Total RNA was extracted with Trizol reagent, and quality was checked on an Agilent 2100 Bioanalyzer. At the junction V is shortened by 8 bases and J by 5 bases, with 8 bases in between. From its cysteine to its phenylalanine, the CDR3 spans 11 amino acids. Only the CDR3 region is kept as DNA, spanning 33 bases read in frame from base 1. CDR1 SNHLY and CDR2 FYNNEI were looked up in the germline V gene.

For this clonotype: The clone's antigen remains unknown. The sample holds no much larger clone one base away, and base qualities are not on file.

Here the chain combines TRBV2 and TRBJ2-3, with no reliable assignment of the D segment. The TCR was taken from a young man with Graves' ophthalmopathy. Sequencing was performed on blood. The CDR3 here reads CASGVGDTQYF. The DNA reads TGTGCCAGCGGGGTTGGAGATACGCAGTATTTT. The CDR3, completed at both ends by the reference TRBV2 and TRBJ2-3 genes, gives the full variable domain EPEVTQTPSHQVTQMGQEVILRCVPISNHLYFYWYRQILGQKVEFLVSFYNNEISEKSEIFDDQFSVERPDGSNFTLKIRSTKLEDSAMYFCASGVGDTQYFGPGTRLTVL.